A single sample is the source of the 18 T cell receptor beta chains below, sequenced in a study of cytomegalovirus exposure and HLA in healthy donors. The method was immunoSEQ multiplex PCR; TCRdb's version includes in-frame clones alone and lacks a portion of them. The data show approximately 120,000 clones, with nearly 90% seen just once and about 1% held by the top ten. Sequencing used PBMCs. The receptors originated from a woman aged 18-30 years in good health and CMV-seronegative.

The gene calls are TRBV11-2 and TRBJ1-6, with TRBD1 matching over 9 bases. Germline V gene sequence: CDR1 SGHAT, CDR2 FQNNGV. J lost 10 bases, V lost 2 bases, and 6 bases had no gene match. The CDR3 runs to 15 residues. The CDR3 loop is CASSLSGTGRSPLHF. The CDR3 DNA sequence: TGTGCCAGCAGCTTAAGCGGGACAGGGCGATCACCCCTCCACTTT.

The chain has TRBV9 and TRBJ2-3, with D possibly matching TRBD2 (5 bases). This CDR3 has 15 residues. Trimming shortened V by 2 bases and J by 3 bases, and 13 bases separated the two germline ends. CDR1 is SGDLS and CDR2 is YYNGEE in the germline V gene. The chain's CDR3 is CASSVLVGGTDTQYF. CDR3 nucleotide sequence: TGTGCCAGCAGCGTCTTGGTAGGCGGGACAGATACGCAGTATTTT.

This clone was seen once. The rearrangement joins TRBV10-1 to TRBJ1-1, with D possibly matching TRBD1 (5 bases). This CDR3 spans 13 amino acids. The V end lost 4 bases, the J end lost 2 bases, and 8 bases lay between the germline ends. The germline CDR1 and CDR2 sequences are WNHNN and SYGVQD (reference sequence). CDR3 region: CASSGQKNTEAFF. The CDR3 bases are TGCGCCAGCAGTGGACAGAAAAACACTGAAGCTTTCTTT.

CDR3 region: CASSLDSASGTDTQYF. CDR3 coding DNA: TGCGCCAGCAGCTTGGATAGCGCCTCTGGCACAGATACGCAGTATTTT. J is TRBJ2-3 and V is TRBV5-1; a possible D gene is TRBD2 (5 bases). V lost 0 bases to trimming and J lost 1 base, with 12 bases between them. The CDR3 runs to 16 residues. CDR1 SGHRS and CDR2 YFSETQ come from the germline V gene.

This chain uses TRBV28 with TRBJ1-2; 7 bases are a match to TRBD1. CDR1 and CDR2 (germline): MDHEN, SYDVKM. Trimming cost V 6 bases and J 5 bases; bases outside gene matches: 15. The CDR3 runs 16 residues. CDR3: CASSRDSGRGGYGYTF. The CDR3 region has the DNA TGTGCCAGCAGCCGGGACAGTGGAAGAGGCGGATATGGCTACACCTTC.

About this clone: The junction shows a germline mismatch at one end, possibly a read error. The V and J genes are TRBV4-3 and TRBJ2-7; D is perhaps TRBD1 (6 bases). CDR1 is LGHNA and CDR2 is YSLEER in the germline V gene. CDR3 length equals 15 residues. The CDR3 sequence: CASSQGLQGTYEQYF. Here the CDR3 DNA reads TGCGCCAGCAGTCAAGGTCTACAGGGCACCTACGAGCAGTACTTC.

J is TRBJ2-7 and V is TRBV5-1; 7 bases align to TRBD2. Germline V lookup: CDR1 SGHRS, CDR2 YFSETQ. The CDR3 spans 13 residues. The trim removed 4 bases at V and 5 bases at J, leaving 6 bases unmatched. CDR3 region: CASSAGLGNEQYV. The CDR3 DNA follows: TGCGCCAGCAGCGCCGGACTAGGAAACGAGCAGTACGTC.

The V gene is TRBV9, the J gene TRBJ2-7, with no clear D. Trimming removed 2 bases at V and 2 bases at J, with 8 bases between. CDR3 length equals 13 residues. Germline assignment: CDR1 SGDLS and CDR2 YYNGEE. CDR3 nucleotide sequence: TGTGCCAGCAGCGTTGGTGTAGCCTACGAGCAGTACTTC. It yields the protein CASSVGVAYEQYF.

This rearrangement joins TRBV6-5 to TRBJ2-5; D is possibly TRBD2 (6 bases). Germline V CDR1 and CDR2: MNHEY, SVGAGI. The V and J ends lost 2 bases and 1 base respectively, with 11 bases between them. The CDR3 runs 15 residues. The CDR3 protein is CASSYTGLTQETQYF. The CDR3 region has the DNA TGTGCCAGCAGTTACACAGGACTAACCCAAGAGACCCAGTACTTC.

The V gene is TRBV27, the J gene TRBJ2-1; TRBD2 is a possible D gene (5 bases). Germline loops: CDR1 MNHEY, CDR2 SMNVEV (reference sequence). Trimming removed 0 bases at V and 13 bases at J, with 7 bases between. The CDR3 loop spans 11 amino acids. In DNA form, the CDR3 reads TGTGCCAGCAGTTTATCCGGGGATCAGTTCTTC. Its protein is CASSLSGDQFF.

The J gene is TRBJ1-1, the V gene TRBV30, with 10 bases fitting TRBD1. The germline CDR1 and CDR2 sequences are GTSNPN and SVGIG (reference sequence). The CDR3 is 12 residues long. The ends lost 5 bases at V and 3 bases at J; junction bases unmatched: 0. CDR3 protein: CAWGTGDTEAFF. CDR3 DNA sequence: TGTGCCTGGGGGACAGGGGACACTGAAGCTTTCTTT.

The J gene is TRBJ2-7, the V gene TRBV7-2; 9 positions match TRBD2. CDR1 is SGHTA, CDR2 FQGNSA, per germline. The CDR3 extends over 18 amino acids. V was pared by 5 bases and J by 3 bases, with 17 bases of the junction left unmatched. Here the CDR3 DNA reads TGTGCCAGCAGCCCCAGAGCGGGAGGATCACGGGAGGACTACGAGCAGTACTTC. Translating it yields CASSPRAGGSREDYEQYF.

In DNA form, the CDR3 reads TGTGCCAGCAGTTTATATCCAAGACTTAGCAATCAGCCCCAGCATTTT. Amino acid sequence: CASSLYPRLSNQPQHF. The chain employs TRBV28 and TRBJ1-5; D gene uncertain. This CDR3 has 16 amino acids. Germline V CDR1 and CDR2: MDHEN, SYDVKM. V was pared by 1 base and J by 0 bases, with 10 bases between.

This chain links TRBV15 with TRBJ2-1; the match to TRBD1 covers 10 bases. V trimming: 3 bases; J trimming: 8 bases; junction bases outside the gene matches: 4. In germline, CDR1 is LNHNV, CDR2 YYDKDF (reference sequence). The CDR3 loop spans 14 amino acids. The CDR3 sequence is CATSRGQGRDEQFF. CDR3 nucleotide sequence: TGTGCCACCAGCAGGGGACAGGGGCGGGATGAGCAGTTCTTC.

This chain links TRBV6-1 with TRBJ2-5; 8 positions agree with TRBD2. Germline loops: CDR1 MNHNS, CDR2 SASEGT. J lost 5 bases, V lost 5 bases, and 4 bases had no gene match. This CDR3 has 13 amino acids. The CDR3 region has the DNA TGTGCCAGCAGTTTTAGCGGGGTTGAGACCCAGTACTTC. It specifies CASSFSGVETQYF.

V usage is TRBV30 and J usage is TRBJ1-4, with 10 bases identical to TRBD1. This CDR3 is 13 amino acids long. The V gene's germline CDR1 is GTSNPN and CDR2 SVGIG (reference sequence). V lost 4 bases and J lost 5; bases outside the gene matches: 1. In DNA, the CDR3 is TGTGCCTGGACGGGACAGGGGAATGAAAAACTGTTTTTT. This translates into CAWTGQGNEKLFF.

There are a few counts of this clone. The rearrangement uses TRBV5-6 and TRBJ1-1; TRBD1 might be the D (6 bases). The V gene lost 6 bases and the J gene lost 4 bases, with 19 bases spanning the gap. Looked up from germline, CDR1 is SGHDT and CDR2 is YYEEEE. The CDR3 extends over 15 amino acids. CDR3 amino acids: CASTPDGRGTTEAFF. The CDR3 bases are TGTGCCAGCACTCCCGATGGAAGGGGGACCACTGAAGCTTTCTTT.

CDR3 sequence reads: CASSEPSQDTQYF. The CDR3 nucleotides read TGTGCCAGCAGTGAGCCTTCCCAGGATACGCAGTATTTT. The genes are TRBV2 and TRBJ2-3; no definite D call. The CDR3 length is 13 residues. Trimming stripped 3 bases from V and 6 bases from J, with 10 bases between. The V gene's germline CDR1 is SNHLY and CDR2 FYNNEI. The full variable domain, completed using reference TRBV2 and TRBJ2-3, is EPEVTQTPSHQVTQMGQEVILRCVPISNHLYFYWYRQILGQKVEFLVSFYNNEISEKSEIFDDQFSVERPDGSNFTLKIRSTKLEDSAMYFCASSEPSQDTQYFGPGTRLTVL.